One sample yielded the 27 T cell receptor beta chains listed below, sequenced in a study of blood T cell repertoires in COVID-19 (dated by TCRdb to between 2020 and 2021). Library construction relied on the immunoSEQ multiplex PCR assay. Entries here come from immuneACCESS through TCRdb and include only in-frame sequences with V and J called. Some clones fail to appear in such tables; in the studies checked, an unresolved V gene covers under half of the shortfall, and the cause of the remainder is unknown. This sample gives just over 150,000 clones in total; 80% of them show up just once. The top ten hold 0.45% to 0.6% of the sample. Sequenced material: peripheral blood. The receptors here all came from a man between 60 and 70 years old with acute or convalescent COVID-19.

This clone was seen just once. The chain joins TRBV2 to TRBJ1-5; D unclear. The CDR3 contains 13 residues. The germline V and J ends were trimmed by 5 bases and 5 bases, with 10 bases remaining between them. Germline V gives CDR1 SNHLY, CDR2 FYNNEI. CDR3 coding DNA: TGTGCCAGCAGTCCGGAGGCAGATCAGCCCCAGCATTTT. This sequence encodes CASSPEADQPQHF.

V and J are TRBV4-2 and TRBJ2-1, with TRBD2 matching over 16 bases. This CDR3 is built from 20 residues. Trimming cost V 1 base and J 8 bases; bases outside gene matches: 14. In germline, CDR1 is LGHNA, CDR2 YNFKEQ. In nucleotides, the CDR3 is TGTGCCAGCAGCCAAGGCCCGGGACTAGCGGGGGGGCCAGCATCCGATGAGCAGTTCTTC. Amino acids: CASSQGPGLAGGPASDEQFF.

This clone was counted between two and nine times. V and J are TRBV2 and TRBJ2-1, with 8 bases matching TRBD2. With V trimmed by 6 bases and J by 6 bases, 1 base remained unmatched. The germline V gene has CDR1 SNHLY and CDR2 FYNNEI. The CDR3 is 12 amino acids. The CDR3 sequence: CASRGTSNEQFF. The CDR3 bases are TGTGCCAGCAGGGGGACTAGCAATGAGCAGTTCTTC. Together with reference TRBV2 and TRBJ2-1, the CDR3 gives the full variable domain: EPEVTQTPSHQVTQMGQEVILRCVPISNHLYFYWYRQILGQKVEFLVSFYNNEISEKSEIFDDQFSVERPDGSNFTLKIRSTKLEDSAMYFCASRGTSNEQFFGPGTRLTVL.

The V gene is TRBV4-2, the J gene TRBJ1-4; TRBD1 is a possible D gene (5 bases). CDR3 size: 14 residues. Germline CDR1 reads LGHNA; CDR2 reads YNFKEQ. V lost 1 base and J lost 5, with 8 bases in between. CDR3 region: CASSQVSGNEKLFF. In nucleotides, the CDR3 is TGTGCCAGCAGCCAAGTATCAGGGAATGAAAAACTGTTTTTT.

The rearrangement uses TRBV12-3 or TRBV12-4 and TRBJ2-3, with D possibly matching TRBD1 (5 bases). The CDR3 runs 12 residues. Trimming removed 6 bases from V and 6 bases from J, with 10 bases in between. CDR3 amino acids: CASSDSGDTQYF. The CDR3 DNA reads TGTGCCAGCAGCGACAGTGGGGATACGCAGTATTTT.

The CDR3 is CASSPDGGGSPLHF. The CDR3 DNA reads as TGTGCCAGCAGCCCCGATGGGGGAGGTTCACCCCTCCACTTT. This chain uses TRBV7-9 with TRBJ1-6, with a tentative D call TRBD1 (5 bases). The CDR3 extends over 14 amino acids. Trimming took 5 bases from V and 9 from J, leaving 14 bases between them. The V gene's germline CDR1 is SEHNR and CDR2 FQNEAQ (reference sequence).

This chain joins TRBV18 and TRBJ1-1, with a weak D call TRBD1 (5 bases). With 3 bases removed from V and 4 bases from J, the gap between germline ends came to 12 bases. CDR3 size: 14 residues. Per germline, CDR1 KGHSH and CDR2 LQKENI. The CDR3, as DNA: TGTGCCAGCTCACCCGGAGGAGGGACCACTGAAGCTTTCTTT. This encodes CASSPGGGTTEAFF. The variable domain in full, with the rest retrieved from reference TRBV18 and TRBJ1-1, is NAGVMQNPRHLVRRRGQEARLRCSPMKGHSHVYWYRQLPEEGLKFMVYLQKENIIDESGMPKERFSAEFPKEGPSILRIQQVVRGDSAAYFCASSPGGGTTEAFFGQGTRLTVV.

This clone was seen a single time. The chain joins TRBV19 to TRBJ1-5; tentative D call: TRBD1 (5 bases). Germline V gives CDR1 LNHDA, CDR2 SQIVND (reference sequence). This CDR3 comprises 16 residues. The V end lost 7 bases, the J end lost 5 bases, and 21 bases lay between the germline ends. The CDR3 is CASKSGKRGNDQPQHF. The CDR3 DNA follows: TGTGCCAGTAAGTCAGGGAAAAGAGGAAACGATCAGCCCCAGCATTTT.

Worth noting for this clone: Other DNA sequences in the same sample also yield this CDR3. J is TRBJ2-2 and V is TRBV3-1 (or the pseudogene TRBV3-2); 7 bases are a match to TRBD2. The CDR3 contains 15 residues. CDR1 LGHDT and CDR2 YNNKEL come from the germline V gene (reference sequence). The V segment lost 3 bases and the J segment 4 bases; nucleotides outside the gene matches: 5. The CDR3 is CASSQRGGSTGELFF. DNA for the CDR3: TGTGCCAGCAGCCAGAGGGGAGGGAGCACCGGGGAGCTGTTTTTT.

J is TRBJ1-1 and V is TRBV6-5; possible D gene TRBD1, 6 bases. The CDR3 has 14 amino acids. Trimming removed 6 bases at V and 0 bases at J, with 11 bases between. Per germline, CDR1 MNHEY and CDR2 SVGAGI. The CDR3 loop reads CASRRDNMNTEAFF. CDR3 sequence (DNA): TGTGCCAGCAGGAGGGACAACATGAACACTGAAGCTTTCTTT.

There are a few counts of this clone. The chain recombines TRBV2 with TRBJ1-2; D is possibly TRBD1 (5 bases). The ends were cut back, 6 bases at V and 7 bases at J, with 15 bases in the middle. Per germline, CDR1 SNHLY and CDR2 FYNNEI. CDR3 size: 13 residues. The CDR3 DNA follows: TGTGCCAGCAGGGCAGGGCATTCGGGTGGCTACACCTTC. This translates into CASRAGHSGGYTF. The entire variable domain, with the rest obtained from reference TRBV2 and TRBJ1-2, is as follows: EPEVTQTPSHQVTQMGQEVILRCVPISNHLYFYWYRQILGQKVEFLVSFYNNEISEKSEIFDDQFSVERPDGSNFTLKIRSTKLEDSAMYFCASRAGHSGGYTFGSGTRLTVV.

J is TRBJ2-2 and V is TRBV19; a weak D match, TRBD2 (6 bases). This CDR3 comprises 14 residues. Germline lookup yields CDR1 LNHDA and CDR2 SQIVND (reference sequence). Trimming cost V 5 bases and J 2 bases, with 9 bases left between them. CDR3 in DNA: TGTGCCAGTAGTGTCGGGGGAAACACCGGGGAGCTGTTTTTT. Protein sequence: CASSVGGNTGELFF.

The chain recombines TRBV7-2 with TRBJ1-6; the D gene is possibly TRBD1 (5 bases). Trimming removed 1 base at V and 6 bases at J, with 10 bases between. Germline V gene sequence: CDR1 SGHTA, CDR2 FQGNSA. The CDR3 is made up of 15 amino acids. The CDR3 here is CASSLGLTVNSPLHF. The CDR3 DNA sequence: TGTGCCAGCAGCTTAGGGCTGACAGTTAATTCACCCCTCCACTTT.

This chain connects TRBV5-1 to TRBJ2-3, with 9 positions matching TRBD2. Looked up from germline, CDR1 is SGHRS and CDR2 is YFSETQ. V was clipped by 6 bases and J by 4 bases; unmatched bases: 9. The CDR3 contains 15 residues. CDR3 nucleotides: TGCGCCAGCAAATCGACTAGCGGATCGCCAGATACGCAGTATTTT. Translation: CASKSTSGSPDTQYF.

This chain joins TRBV4-3 and TRBJ2-5; 8 bases agree with TRBD2. Per germline, CDR1 LGHNA and CDR2 YSLEER. Losses at the gene ends were 3 bases for V and 4 bases for J; bases not matched to a gene: 10. The CDR3 spans 16 residues. The CDR3 sequence: CASSQGAGVSGETQYF. In DNA, the CDR3 is TGCGCCAGCAGCCAGGGAGCGGGAGTAAGTGGAGAGACCCAGTACTTC.

V is TRBV12-5 and J is TRBJ1-1; D is uncertain. Germline V gene sequence: CDR1 LGHNT, CDR2 FRNRAP. This CDR3 comprises 20 residues. With 0 bases removed from V and 10 bases from J, the gap between germline ends came to 33 bases. The CDR3 coding sequence is TGTGCTAGTGGTTTGGTACTTCTCCCCGTTGTACGGGATCCACGTGTCCGAGCTTTCTTT. This translates into CASGLVLLPVVRDPRVRAFF.

The chain employs TRBV7-2 and TRBJ2-1, with D hard to call. This CDR3 region has 15 residues. V lost 5 bases to trimming and J lost 7 bases, with 18 bases between them. Germline loops: CDR1 SGHTA, CDR2 FQGNSA. CDR3 in DNA: TGTGCCAGCAGCAACCCATGGCGTTCGGGTAATGAGCAGTTCTTC. Amino acids: CASSNPWRSGNEQFF. The variable domain in full, completed from reference TRBV7-2 and TRBJ2-1, reads GAGVSQSPSNKVTEKGKDVELRCDPISGHTALYWYRQSLGQGLEFLIYFQGNSAPDKSGLPSDRFSAERTGGSVSTLTIQRTQQEDSAVYLCASSNPWRSGNEQFFGPGTRLTVL.

J is TRBJ2-5 and V is TRBV2, with D possibly being TRBD1 (5 bases). This CDR3 comprises 14 residues. V lost 6 bases, J lost 2 bases, and 13 bases lay in between. Germline V gene sequence: CDR1 SNHLY, CDR2 FYNNEI. The CDR3 is CASRDRQPQETQYF. CDR3 coding DNA: TGTGCCAGCAGGGACCGACAGCCTCAAGAGACCCAGTACTTC.

This clone was seen just once. The chain uses TRBV11-2 and TRBJ1-1; no reliable D call. Germline CDR1 SGHAT, CDR2 FQNNGV. Deletions cut 1 base from V and 10 bases from J, with 10 bases between. The CDR3 is made up of 12 amino acids. The CDR3 reads CASSLGATVAFF. The CDR3 DNA reads TGTGCCAGCAGCTTAGGGGCGACGGTAGCTTTCTTT. The entire variable domain, with the rest obtained from reference TRBV11-2 and TRBJ1-1, is as follows: EAGVAQSPRYKIIEKRQSVAFWCNPISGHATLYWYQQILGQGPKLLIQFQNNGVVDDSQLPKDRFSAERLKGVDSTLKIQPAKLEDSAVYLCASSLGATVAFFGQGTRLTVV.

V gene TRBV10-2 combines with J gene TRBJ1-6, with 9 bases that match TRBD1. The CDR3 is 14 residues long. The V and J ends lost 4 bases and 8 bases, in that order; junction bases with no gene match: 3. CDR1 and CDR2 from the germline V gene are WSHSY and SAAADI. The DNA for the CDR3 is TGCGCCAGCAGTGCCGGGACAGGGTATTCACCCCTCCACTTT. Protein product: CASSAGTGYSPLHF.

Worth noting for this clone: Other nucleotide sequences in the sample specify the same CDR3. This rearrangement joins TRBV27 to TRBJ2-1, with 13 bases matching TRBD2. The CDR3 is made up of 14 amino acids. Germline CDR1 is MNHEY and CDR2 is SMNVEV (reference sequence). After removal of 3 bases from V and 7 bases from J, the junction contained 0 bases not matched to a gene. In DNA form, the CDR3 reads TGTGCCAGCAGTTTGGGACTAGCGGGGAATGAGCAGTTCTTC. As protein: CASSLGLAGNEQFF.

The chain couples TRBV19 to TRBJ1-5, with D unresolved. The CDR3 runs 15 residues. CDR1 is LNHDA, CDR2 SQIVND, per germline (reference sequence). Trimming removed 6 bases at V and 0 bases at J, with 12 bases between. The CDR3 sequence is CASRIGVFSNQPQHF. CDR3 in DNA: TGTGCCAGTAGGATTGGAGTTTTTAGCAATCAGCCCCAGCATTTT. Full variable domain (missing parts from reference TRBV19 and TRBJ1-5): DGGITQSPKYLFRKEGQNVTLSCEQNLNHDAMYWYRQDPGQGLRLIYYSQIVNDFQKGDIAEGYSVSREKKESFPLTVTSAQKNPTAFYLCASRIGVFSNQPQHFGDGTRLSIL.

The rearrangement links TRBV4-3 to TRBJ2-5; tentatively, D is TRBD1 (6 bases). V lost 1 base, J lost 4 bases, and 16 bases lay in between. The V gene's germline CDR1 is LGHNA and CDR2 YSLEER. The CDR3 runs 16 residues. The CDR3 nucleotides are TGCGCCAGCAGCCAAGGGGCAGGGGCGGTTCGAGAGACCCAGTACTTC. Protein sequence: CASSQGAGAVRETQYF.

This chain links TRBV19 with TRBJ2-7; 8 positions match TRBD1. The CDR3 spans 14 residues. V was clipped by 2 bases and J by 5 bases; unmatched bases: 5. Germline V lookup: CDR1 LNHDA, CDR2 SQIVND (reference sequence). The CDR3 loop reads CASSIPGGIDEQYF. The DNA of the CDR3 is TGTGCCAGTAGTATACCAGGGGGCATCGACGAGCAGTACTTC.

In regard to this clone: One junction end disagrees with the germline gene, perhaps due to a read error. The chain has TRBV27 and TRBJ2-7, with D unclear. The CDR3 consists of 9 residues. Per the germline V gene, CDR1 is MNHEY and CDR2 is SMNVEV (reference sequence). CDR3 residues: CPPADEQYF. The CDR3 bases are TGCCCCCCCGCGGACGAGCAGTACTTC.

CDR3 amino acids: CASSIRGQGGPYEQYF. The CDR3 region has the DNA TGTGCCAGTAGTATACGGGGACAGGGGGGCCCCTACGAGCAGTACTTC. The chain uses TRBV19 and TRBJ2-7, with TRBD1 matching 11 bases. The trim removed 2 bases at V and 2 bases at J, leaving 5 bases unmatched. Germline assignment: CDR1 LNHDA and CDR2 SQIVND (reference sequence). This CDR3 spans 16 amino acids.

J is TRBJ2-1 and V is TRBV7-2; D gene uncertain. From germline, CDR1 is SGHTA and CDR2 FQGNSA. V was pared by 3 bases and J by 2 bases, with 5 bases between. The CDR3 runs 13 residues. The CDR3 reads CASSLAPYNEQFF. DNA for the CDR3: TGTGCCAGCAGCTTGGCTCCCTACAATGAGCAGTTCTTC.